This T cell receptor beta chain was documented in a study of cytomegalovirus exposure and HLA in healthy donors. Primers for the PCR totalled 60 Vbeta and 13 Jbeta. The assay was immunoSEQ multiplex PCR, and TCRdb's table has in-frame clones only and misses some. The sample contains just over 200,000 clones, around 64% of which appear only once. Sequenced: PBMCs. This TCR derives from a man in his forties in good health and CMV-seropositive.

CDR3 loop: CASSRQLQETQYF. CDR3 sequence (DNA): TGTGCCAGCAGTAGACAGCTTCAAGAGACCCAGTACTTC. The chain has TRBV6-4 and TRBJ2-5; perhaps TRBD1 as D (5 bases). The V gene's germline CDR1 is MRHNA and CDR2 SNTAGT. There are 13 residues in the CDR3. V was trimmed by 5 bases and J by 2 bases, leaving 9 bases between them.